The 18 T cell receptor beta chains in this list originate from one sample, sequenced in a study of Ad26.COV2.S vaccination and SARS-CoV-2 variants (dated by TCRdb to the early 2020s). Libraries were prepared through the immunoSEQ multiplex PCR assay. As stored in TCRdb, this immuneACCESS dataset retains in-frame rearrangements with V and J assigned. A fraction of the clones does not appear; measured against another copy, unresolved V genes explain less than half of the discrepancy, and the remainder lacks a known reason. The sample table lists hundreds of thousands of clones, 89% of them with a count of one. The ten most abundant clones make up about 1.5% of the sample. Explained via the paper, the treatment or condition label denotes: some 20 received Ad26.COV2.S at low or high dose, single or two shots; roughly 5 received placebo; per-sample allocation not given. For vaccine and placebo recipients, the sequenced repertoires came from samples collected on day 63 after the first injection.

The sample was peripheral blood, taken in a trial of Ad26.COV2.S vaccine versus placebo. Every receptor here comes from a person aged 18-60 years who received the Ad26.COV2.S COVID-19 vaccine or a placebo.

This clone has a single count. The rearrangement links TRBV10-1 to TRBJ2-5; D may be TRBD1 (5 bases). Germline loops: CDR1 WNHNN, CDR2 SYGVQD (reference sequence). This CDR3 is 13 amino acids long. Trimming pared 3 bases from V and 2 bases from J, leaving 7 bases between. The CDR3 region has the DNA TGCGCCAGCAGTGACAGGGTGCAAGAGACCCAGTACTTC. Translating it yields CASSDRVQETQYF.

The rearrangement links TRBV5-1 to TRBJ2-2; unclear D gene. Per germline, CDR1 SGHRS and CDR2 YFSETQ. V lost 4 bases and J lost 6, with 13 bases in between. This CDR3 region has 14 residues. The CDR3 DNA is TGCGCCAGCAGCCCACTCGGCGTGTCCGGGGAGCTGTTTTTT. This encodes CASSPLGVSGELFF.

This clone came up once. V and J are TRBV7-9 and TRBJ1-3; 7 positions match TRBD1. There are 15 residues in the CDR3. Germline CDR1 reads SEHNR; CDR2 reads FQNEAQ (reference sequence). The V gene end was trimmed by 6 bases and the J gene end by 7 bases; junction bases not matched to a gene: 12. CDR3 sequence: CASRELEGQDNTIYF. The CDR3 nucleotides are TGTGCCAGCAGGGAGCTCGAAGGACAGGACAACACCATATATTTT.

V is TRBV4-3 and J is TRBJ2-7, with D perhaps given as TRBD1 or TRBD2 (5 bases each). Trimming shortened V by 0 bases and J by 0 bases, and 9 bases separated the two germline ends. The CDR3 covers 15 residues. CDR1 is LGHNA and CDR2 is YSLEER in the germline V gene. The CDR3 region is CASSQDVGTSYEQYF. The CDR3 DNA sequence: TGCGCCAGCAGCCAAGACGTGGGGACCTCCTACGAGCAGTACTTC.

The chain uses TRBV5-1 and TRBJ1-1; TRBD1 might be the D (6 bases). The length of the CDR3 is 16 residues. V lost 3 bases and J lost 3, with 18 bases in between. Germline V gene data show CDR1 as SGHRS and CDR2 as YFSETQ. As DNA, the CDR3 is TGCGCCAGCAGCTCCCCCCCGGGACAAAGGGACACTGAAGCTTTCTTT. Amino acid sequence: CASSSPPGQRDTEAFF.

The V gene is TRBV24-1, the J gene TRBJ1-4, with D possibly being TRBD1 (6 bases). This CDR3 spans 16 amino acids. V lost 4 bases and J lost 0, with 11 bases in between. In germline, CDR1 is KGHDR, CDR2 SFDVKD. The DNA for the CDR3 is TGTGCCACCAGTGAAGGGACAAGGACAACTAATGAAAAACTGTTTTTT. This codes for CATSEGTRTTNEKLFF.

The chain uses TRBV5-4 and TRBJ2-1; possibly TRBD2 for D (6 bases). The CDR3 is made up of 14 amino acids. Trimming removed 1 base at V and 2 bases at J, with 7 bases between. Per the germline V gene, CDR1 is SGHNT and CDR2 is YYREEE (reference sequence). CDR3 protein: CASSLRGTYNEQFF. In DNA, the CDR3 is TGTGCCAGCAGCTTGCGCGGGACCTACAATGAGCAGTTCTTC.

V is TRBV3-1 (or the pseudogene TRBV3-2) and J is TRBJ1-2; D is undetermined. The CDR3 consists of 13 residues. V lost 4 bases, J lost 8 bases, and 14 bases lay in between. Germline-derived CDR1 and CDR2 are LGHDT and YNNKEL (reference sequence). The CDR3 reads CASSPSDPPGYTF. CDR3 nucleotide sequence: TGTGCCAGCAGCCCCTCGGACCCACCAGGCTACACCTTC.

The rearrangement links TRBV3-1 (or the pseudogene TRBV3-2) to TRBJ1-2; the match to TRBD1 covers 7 bases. Germline assignment: CDR1 LGHDT and CDR2 YNNKEL (reference sequence). The CDR3 totals 12 residues. J lost 8 bases, V lost 5 bases, and 5 bases had no gene match. For the CDR3, the DNA is TGTGCCAGCAGCTCACAGGGGTCCGGCTACACCTTC. Amino acid sequence: CASSSQGSGYTF.

V gene TRBV6-5 combines with J gene TRBJ2-6; a weak D match, TRBD1 (5 bases). V was trimmed by 2 bases and J by 3 bases, leaving 11 bases between them. The CDR3 has 16 amino acids. Germline lookup yields CDR1 MNHEY and CDR2 SVGAGI. CDR3 DNA sequence: TGTGCCAGCAGTTACGAAGGGGCGAGTGGGGCCAACGTCCTGACTTTC. The encoded protein is CASSYEGASGANVLTF.

V and J are TRBV5-1 and TRBJ1-3, with no clear D. The CDR3 totals 14 residues. Trimming removed 6 bases at V and 2 bases at J, with 12 bases between. Germline-derived CDR1 and CDR2 are SGHRS and YFSETQ. The CDR3 DNA sequence: TGCGCCAGCAAGGTGTCGACAACTGGAAACACCATATATTTT. It is translated as CASKVSTTGNTIYF.

This chain connects TRBV19 to TRBJ2-7; 14 positions agree with TRBD2. V shed 4 bases, J shed 9 bases, and the junction held 11 bases outside the gene matches. Germline-derived CDR1 and CDR2 are LNHDA and SQIVND (reference sequence). The CDR3 runs to 16 residues. The CDR3: CASSTDGTSGSWVQYF. The CDR3 coding sequence is TGTGCCAGTAGTACCGACGGGACTAGCGGGAGTTGGGTGCAGTACTTC.

This clone occurred a few times. This chain connects TRBV10-2 to TRBJ2-7, with 13 bases that match TRBD2. This CDR3 comprises 16 residues. Germline-derived CDR1 and CDR2 are WSHSY and SAAADI. With 2 bases clipped from V and 7 bases from J, the junction kept 8 bases outside the gene matches. CDR3 sequence (DNA): TGCGCCAGCAGTGAGCCACTAGCGGGAGGGCCGGGGGAGCAGTACTTC. This translates into CASSEPLAGGPGEQYF.

This clone turned up a few times. V usage is TRBV6-1 and J usage is TRBJ1-3; D gene uncertain. The germline V gene has CDR1 MNHNS and CDR2 SASEGT. This CDR3 is built from 15 residues. V was trimmed by 4 bases and J by 2 bases, leaving 12 bases between them. CDR3 region: CASSASLQTGNTIYF. CDR3 DNA: TGTGCCAGCAGTGCGTCACTGCAGACTGGAAACACCATATATTTT.

V is TRBV6-5 and J is TRBJ1-3, with D perhaps TRBD1 (6 bases). In germline, CDR1 is MNHEY, CDR2 SVGAGI. The germline V and J ends were trimmed by 5 bases and 2 bases, with 13 bases remaining between them. This CDR3 has 15 residues. The chain's CDR3 is CASSPSQGTGNTIYF. The CDR3 region has the DNA TGTGCCAGCAGTCCGTCTCAGGGGACTGGAAACACCATATATTTT.

The J gene is TRBJ1-1, the V gene TRBV7-2; D is perhaps TRBD1 (6 bases). The CDR3 spans 16 residues. Germline V gene sequence: CDR1 SGHTA, CDR2 FQGNSA. V was shortened by 4 bases and J by 1 base, with 16 bases between the two germline ends. This CDR3 reads CASSSRGYNGNTEAFF. Here the CDR3 DNA reads TGTGCCAGCAGCTCCAGGGGCTATAACGGGAACACTGAAGCTTTCTTT. Together with reference TRBV7-2 and TRBJ1-1, the CDR3 gives the full variable domain: GAGVSQSPSNKVTEKGKDVELRCDPISGHTALYWYRQSLGQGLEFLIYFQGNSAPDKSGLPSDRFSAERTGGSVSTLTIQRTQQEDSAVYLCASSSRGYNGNTEAFFGQGTRLTVV.

The rearrangement uses TRBV2 and TRBJ2-7; a possible D gene is TRBD1 (5 bases). With 7 bases removed from V and 2 bases from J, the gap between germline ends came to 9 bases. There are 12 residues in the CDR3. The V gene's germline CDR1 is SNHLY and CDR2 FYNNEI. The DNA for the CDR3 is TGTGCCAGCACTACGGACACCTACGAGCAGTACTTC. It is translated as CASTTDTYEQYF.

The count of this clone is one. The chain recombines TRBV21-1 with TRBJ2-5; no DNA check was done on the table's D call, TRBD2. TRBV21-1 is recorded as a pseudogene. The CDR3 is 14 residues long. The CDR3 here is CASSKVGTGETQYF. The DNA for the CDR3 is TGTGCCAGCAGCAAAGTCGGCACGGGGGAGACCCAGTACTTC.